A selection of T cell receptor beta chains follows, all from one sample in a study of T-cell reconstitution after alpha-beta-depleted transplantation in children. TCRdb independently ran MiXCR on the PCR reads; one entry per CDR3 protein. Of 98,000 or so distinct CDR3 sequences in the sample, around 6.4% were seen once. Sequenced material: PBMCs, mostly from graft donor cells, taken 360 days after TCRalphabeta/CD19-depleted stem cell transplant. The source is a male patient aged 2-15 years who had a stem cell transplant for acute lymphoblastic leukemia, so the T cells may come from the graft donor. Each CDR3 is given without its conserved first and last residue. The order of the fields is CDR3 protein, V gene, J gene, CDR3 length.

CDR3: ASSETGHPLPAF
V: TRBV9
J: TRBJ1-1
length: 12

CDR3: ASKEGGAGGELF
V: TRBV7-9
J: TRBJ2-2
length: 12

CDR3: ASSLLGAANTEAF
V: TRBV5-4
J: TRBJ1-1
length: 13

CDR3: ASSSPDRGGTEAF
V: TRBV11-3
J: TRBJ1-1
length: 13

CDR3: ASSPRTGTGTEAF
V: TRBV7-9
J: TRBJ1-1
length: 13

CDR3: SARDTDRSYEQY
V: TRBV20-1
J: TRBJ2-7
length: 12

CDR3: SATGTGGTVNGETQY
V: TRBV20-1
J: TRBJ2-5
length: 15

CDR3: ASSLSDRRREQF
V: TRBV27
J: TRBJ2-1
length: 12

CDR3: ASSPQPSSYNEQF
V: TRBV7-9
J: TRBJ2-1
length: 13

CDR3: ASSLSYSYNSPLH
V: TRBV12-3/TRBV12-4
J: TRBJ1-6
length: 13